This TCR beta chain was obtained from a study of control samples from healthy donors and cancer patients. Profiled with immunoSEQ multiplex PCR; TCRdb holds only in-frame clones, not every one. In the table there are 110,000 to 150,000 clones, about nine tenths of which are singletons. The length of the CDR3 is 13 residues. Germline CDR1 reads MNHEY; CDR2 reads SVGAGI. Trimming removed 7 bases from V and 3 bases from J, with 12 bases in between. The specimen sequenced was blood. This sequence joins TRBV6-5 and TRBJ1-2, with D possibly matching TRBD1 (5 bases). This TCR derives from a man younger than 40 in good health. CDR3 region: CASMPRQHYGYTF. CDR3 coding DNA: TGTGCCAGCATGCCCCGACAGCACTATGGCTACACCTTC.